This TCR beta chain was found in a study of T-cell memory formation after mild COVID-19. TCRdb reanalysed the 5' RACE reads using MiXCR and keeps one entry per CDR3 protein. This table has 250,000 or so distinct CDR3 sequences, about a sixth appearing once. Germline-derived CDR1 and CDR2 are SGDLS and YYNGEE. This CDR3 comprises 16 residues. V shed 4 bases and J shed 1 base, with 17 bases lying between them. V and J are TRBV9 and TRBJ2-5; possibly TRBD1 for D (5 bases). Sequenced input: PBMCs or a T cell subset sorted from them (not recorded which). This TCR derives from a man aged 18 to 29 who had mild COVID-19 (a few samples of this study predate the infection). Cell type and time point are not known. The CDR3 protein is CASSLDSMGLQETQYF. In nucleotides, the CDR3 is TGTGCCAGCAGCCTAGATTCCATGGGGCTCCAAGAGACCCAGTACTTC.